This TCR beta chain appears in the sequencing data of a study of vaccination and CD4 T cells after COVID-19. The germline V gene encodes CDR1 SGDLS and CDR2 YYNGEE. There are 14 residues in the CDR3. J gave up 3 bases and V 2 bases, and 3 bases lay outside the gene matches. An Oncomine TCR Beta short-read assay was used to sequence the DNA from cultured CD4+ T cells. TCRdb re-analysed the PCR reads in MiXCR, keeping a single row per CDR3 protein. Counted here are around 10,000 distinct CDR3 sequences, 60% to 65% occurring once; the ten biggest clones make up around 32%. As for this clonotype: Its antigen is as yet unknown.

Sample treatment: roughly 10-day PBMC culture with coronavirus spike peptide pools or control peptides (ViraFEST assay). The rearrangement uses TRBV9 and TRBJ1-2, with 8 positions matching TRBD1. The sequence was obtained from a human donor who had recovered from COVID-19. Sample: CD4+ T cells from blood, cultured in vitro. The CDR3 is CASSVQTGDYGYTF. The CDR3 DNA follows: TGTGCCAGCAGCGTCCAGACAGGGGACTATGGCTACACCTTC.